The 8 T cell receptor beta chains given below trace back to one sample, sequenced in a study of blood T cell repertoires in COVID-19. Assay used: immunoSEQ multiplex PCR; TCRdb lists only in-frame clones, some missing. The top ten clones hold 3.5% to 5.5% of a sample with 200,000 to 250,000 clones, around 81% of them seen once. The sample consisted of PBMCs or T cells enriched from blood (not recorded which). The source of these receptors is a man aged 25-45 years with acute COVID-19.

The chain combines TRBV18 with TRBJ1-2; 8 bases map to TRBD1. The length of the CDR3 is 15 residues. From germline, CDR1 is KGHSH and CDR2 LQKENI. The J segment lost 7 bases and the V segment lost 2 bases, leaving 9 bases of the junction unmatched. The CDR3 sequence is CASSPEGTGIGGYTF. CDR3 DNA sequence: TGTGCCAGCTCACCAGAAGGGACAGGAATTGGTGGCTACACCTTC.

This clone was seen only once. The CDR3 is CASSESGGGDTQYF. The CDR3 DNA sequence: TGTGCCAGCAGTGAAAGCGGGGGAGGGGATACGCAGTATTTT. The gene calls are TRBV6-4 and TRBJ2-3; TRBD2 matches at 8 bases. Germline values: CDR1 MRHNA, CDR2 SNTAGT. The CDR3 sequence is 14 residues long. Unmatched junction bases numbered 5, after V lost 3 bases and J lost 6 bases.

CDR3 DNA sequence: TGCGCCAGCAGCGTCGGGACAGGGGGCAGTGGCTACACCTTC. Its translation is CASSVGTGGSGYTF. The chain links TRBV5-1 to TRBJ1-2, with 12 bases lining up with TRBD1. Germline-derived CDR1 and CDR2 are SGHRS and YFSETQ. CDR3 size: 14 residues. J lost 7 bases, V lost 4 bases, and 5 bases had no gene match. The full variable domain, its missing parts supplied by reference TRBV5-1 and TRBJ1-2, is KAGVTQTPRYLIKTRGQQVTLSCSPISGHRSVSWYQQTPGQGLQFLFEYFSETQRNKGNFPGRFSGRQFSNSRSEMNVSTLELGDSALYLCASSVGTGGSGYTFGSGTRLTVV.

This sequence joins TRBV9 and TRBJ2-1; tentative D call: TRBD2 (7 bases). CDR1 and CDR2 from the germline V gene are SGDLS and YYNGEE. Trimming took 2 bases from V and 6 from J, leaving 15 bases between them. The CDR3 extends over 15 amino acids. CDR3 sequence: CASSVRGGLSNEQFF. CDR3 nucleotides: TGTGCCAGCAGCGTCCGAGGGGGACTAAGCAATGAGCAGTTCTTC.

The gene calls are TRBV19 and TRBJ1-2, with D possibly matching TRBD1 (6 bases). Germline V gene sequence: CDR1 LNHDA, CDR2 SQIVND (reference sequence). The V gene lost 3 bases and the J gene lost 2 bases, with 19 bases spanning the gap. The CDR3 is made up of 17 amino acids. The chain's CDR3 is CASSIPGRSGGNYGYTF. The CDR3 nucleotides are TGTGCCAGTAGTATTCCAGGGCGGAGTGGGGGCAACTATGGCTACACCTTC. The variable domain in full, with the rest retrieved from reference TRBV19 and TRBJ1-2, is DGGITQSPKYLFRKEGQNVTLSCEQNLNHDAMYWYRQDPGQGLRLIYYSQIVNDFQKGDIAEGYSVSREKKESFPLTVTSAQKNPTAFYLCASSIPGRSGGNYGYTFGSGTRLTVV.

This clone was seen a single time. The CDR3, as DNA: TGTGCCAGCAGCCCAAGGGGGGGGCCCAATGAGCAGTTCTTC. Its translation: CASSPRGGPNEQFF. The chain links TRBV7-3 to TRBJ2-1, with a weak D call TRBD2 (7 bases). Germline V gene lookup returns CDR1 SGHTA and CDR2 FQGTGA. The CDR3 loop spans 14 amino acids. V gave up 5 bases and J gave up 6 bases, with 14 bases separating them.

CDR3 sequence: CASRDGHCRNQPQHF. The CDR3 DNA is TGTGCCAGCAGAGACGGACACTGTCGCAATCAGCCCCAGCATTTT. This chain joins TRBV7-4 and TRBJ1-5; possibly TRBD1 for D (5 bases). The CDR3 length is 15 residues. V was cut by 6 bases and J by 2 bases, with 14 bases left in between. Germline values: CDR1 SGHVT, CDR2 SQSDAQ.

The rearrangement joins TRBV7-9 to TRBJ1-2, with TRBD1 matching 9 bases. The CDR3 sequence is 17 residues long. J gave up 0 bases and V 2 bases, and 7 bases lay outside the gene matches. CDR1 is SEHNR, CDR2 FQNEAQ, per germline (reference sequence). CDR3 DNA: TGTGCCAGCAGCTTAAGCGGGACAGGGAGAGCTAACTATGGCTACACCTTC. Amino acids: CASSLSGTGRANYGYTF.